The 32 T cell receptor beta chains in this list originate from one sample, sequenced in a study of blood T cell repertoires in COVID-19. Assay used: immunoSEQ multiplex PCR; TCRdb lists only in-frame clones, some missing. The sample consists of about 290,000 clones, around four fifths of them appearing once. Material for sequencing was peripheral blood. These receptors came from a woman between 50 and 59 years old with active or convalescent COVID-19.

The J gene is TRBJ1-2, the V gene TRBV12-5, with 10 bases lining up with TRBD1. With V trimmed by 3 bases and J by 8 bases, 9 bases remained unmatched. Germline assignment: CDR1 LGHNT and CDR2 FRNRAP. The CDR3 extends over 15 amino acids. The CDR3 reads CASGLGDRGAGGYTF. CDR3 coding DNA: TGTGCTAGTGGTTTAGGGGACAGGGGAGCGGGGGGCTACACCTTC.

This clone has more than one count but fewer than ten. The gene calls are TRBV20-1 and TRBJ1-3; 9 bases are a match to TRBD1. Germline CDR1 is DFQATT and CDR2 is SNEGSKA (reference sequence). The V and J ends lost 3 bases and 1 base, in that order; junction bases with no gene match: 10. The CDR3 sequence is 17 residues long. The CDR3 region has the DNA TGCAGTGCTAGTCCCTCTCCGGGACAGGGATCTGGAAACACCATATATTTT. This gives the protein CSASPSPGQGSGNTIYF.

The CDR3: CASSLAGLAGVETQYF. The DNA for the CDR3 is TGTGCCAGCAGCTTGGCCGGTCTAGCGGGAGTCGAGACCCAGTACTTC. The chain carries TRBV5-6 and TRBJ2-5; TRBD2 aligns across 10 bases. The germline V gene encodes CDR1 SGHDT and CDR2 YYEEEE. Germline trimming cut 0 bases from V and 5 bases from J; bases unmatched to any gene: 7. This CDR3 is 16 amino acids long.

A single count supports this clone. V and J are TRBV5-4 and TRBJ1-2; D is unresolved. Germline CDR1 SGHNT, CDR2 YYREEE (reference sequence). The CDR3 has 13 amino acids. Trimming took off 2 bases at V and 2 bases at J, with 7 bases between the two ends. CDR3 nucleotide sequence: TGTGCCAGCAGCTTCGCGGCAAACTATGGCTACACCTTC. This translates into CASSFAANYGYTF.

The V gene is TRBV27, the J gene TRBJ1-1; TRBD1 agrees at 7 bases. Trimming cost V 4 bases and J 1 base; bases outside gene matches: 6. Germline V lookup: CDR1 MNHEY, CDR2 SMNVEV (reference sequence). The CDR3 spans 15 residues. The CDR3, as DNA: TGTGCCAGCAGTTCTACCGGGACAGCGAACACTGAAGCTTTCTTT. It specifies CASSSTGTANTEAFF.

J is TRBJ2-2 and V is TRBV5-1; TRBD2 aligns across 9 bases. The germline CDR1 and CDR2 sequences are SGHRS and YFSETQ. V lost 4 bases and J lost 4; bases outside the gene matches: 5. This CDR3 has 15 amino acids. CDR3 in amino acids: CASSTGLAGTGELFF. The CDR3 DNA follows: TGCGCCAGCAGCACGGGACTAGCCGGCACCGGGGAGCTGTTTTTT.

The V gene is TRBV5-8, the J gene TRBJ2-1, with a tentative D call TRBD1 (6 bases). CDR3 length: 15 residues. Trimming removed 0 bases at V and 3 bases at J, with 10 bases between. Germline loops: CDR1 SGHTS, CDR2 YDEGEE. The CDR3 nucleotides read TGTGCCAGCAGCTTGGGACAGGCTAACTACAATGAGCAGTTCTTC. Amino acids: CASSLGQANYNEQFF.

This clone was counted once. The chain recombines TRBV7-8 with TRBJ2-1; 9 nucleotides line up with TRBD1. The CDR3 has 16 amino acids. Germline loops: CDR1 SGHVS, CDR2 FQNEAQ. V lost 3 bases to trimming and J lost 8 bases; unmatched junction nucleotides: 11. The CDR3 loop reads CASSLGGGQGSDEQFF. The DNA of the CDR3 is TGTGCCAGCAGCTTGGGAGGGGGACAGGGTTCGGATGAGCAGTTCTTC.

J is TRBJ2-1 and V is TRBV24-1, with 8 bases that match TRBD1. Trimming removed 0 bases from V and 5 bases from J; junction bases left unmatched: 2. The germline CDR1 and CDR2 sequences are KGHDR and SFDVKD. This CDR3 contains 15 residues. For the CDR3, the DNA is TGTGCCACCAGTGATTTGCAGGGGGCGGACAATGAGCAGTTCTTC. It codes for CATSDLQGADNEQFF.

The CDR3 sequence: CASSANPWRALHF. The CDR3 bases are TGTGCCAGCAGCGCTAACCCCTGGAGAGCCCTCCACTTT. This chain links TRBV6-5 with TRBJ1-6; no reliable D call. This CDR3 is 13 amino acids long. CDR1 MNHEY and CDR2 SVGAGI come from the germline V gene. V was clipped by 6 bases and J by 14 bases, with 17 bases between them.

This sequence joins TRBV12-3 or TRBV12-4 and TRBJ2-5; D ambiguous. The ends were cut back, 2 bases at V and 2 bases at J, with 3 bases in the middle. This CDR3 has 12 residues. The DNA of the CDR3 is TGTGCCAGCAGTTTAACACAAGAGACCCAGTACTTC. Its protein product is CASSLTQETQYF.

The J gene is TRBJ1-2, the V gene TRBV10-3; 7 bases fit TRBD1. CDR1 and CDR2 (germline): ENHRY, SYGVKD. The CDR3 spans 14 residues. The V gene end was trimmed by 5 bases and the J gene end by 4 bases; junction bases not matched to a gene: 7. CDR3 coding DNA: TGTGCCATCAGTACGCCGGGACAGAGCTATGGCTACACCTTC. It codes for CAISTPGQSYGYTF.

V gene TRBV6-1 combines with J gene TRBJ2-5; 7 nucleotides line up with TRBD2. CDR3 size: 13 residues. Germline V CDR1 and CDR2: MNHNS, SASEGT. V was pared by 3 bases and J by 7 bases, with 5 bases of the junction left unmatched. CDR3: CASSDGGGRTQYF. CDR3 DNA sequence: TGTGCCAGCAGTGATGGGGGGGGTCGGACCCAGTACTTC.

CDR3 sequence (DNA): TGTGCCACCAGTGGCCCGGGACTAGAAAGAGGTGAGCAGTTCTTC. Translating it yields CATSGPGLERGEQFF. The chain is built from TRBV24-1 and TRBJ2-1, with 8 bases that match TRBD2. The CDR3 is 15 residues long. The V gene end was trimmed by 5 bases and the J gene end by 9 bases; junction bases not matched to a gene: 11. CDR1 KGHDR and CDR2 SFDVKD come from the germline V gene.

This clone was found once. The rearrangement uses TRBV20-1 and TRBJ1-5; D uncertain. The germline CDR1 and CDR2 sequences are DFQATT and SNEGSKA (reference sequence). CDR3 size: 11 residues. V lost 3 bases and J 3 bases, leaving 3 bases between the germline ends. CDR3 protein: CSASLNQPQHF. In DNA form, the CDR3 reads TGCAGTGCTAGCCTCAATCAGCCCCAGCATTTT.

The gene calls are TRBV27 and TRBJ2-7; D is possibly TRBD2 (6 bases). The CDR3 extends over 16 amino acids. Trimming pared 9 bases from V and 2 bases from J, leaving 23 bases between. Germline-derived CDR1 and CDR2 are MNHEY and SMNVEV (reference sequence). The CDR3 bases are TGTGCCAGAACTTATTTAAAGGGGACGGGAGCCTACGAGCAGTACTTC. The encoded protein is CARTYLKGTGAYEQYF.

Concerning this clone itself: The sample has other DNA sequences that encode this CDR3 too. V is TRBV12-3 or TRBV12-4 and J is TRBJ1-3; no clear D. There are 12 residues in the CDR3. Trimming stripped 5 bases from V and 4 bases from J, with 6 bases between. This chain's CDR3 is CASSSQGNTIYF. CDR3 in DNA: TGTGCCAGCAGTAGCCAAGGAAACACCATATATTTT.

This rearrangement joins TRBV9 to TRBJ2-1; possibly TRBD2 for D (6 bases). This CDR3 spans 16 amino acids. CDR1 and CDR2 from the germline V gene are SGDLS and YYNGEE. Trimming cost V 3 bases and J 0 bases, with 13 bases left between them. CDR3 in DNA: TGTGCCAGCAGCGAGTCGGCGGGGAGCTCCTACAATGAGCAGTTCTTC. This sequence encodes CASSESAGSSYNEQFF.

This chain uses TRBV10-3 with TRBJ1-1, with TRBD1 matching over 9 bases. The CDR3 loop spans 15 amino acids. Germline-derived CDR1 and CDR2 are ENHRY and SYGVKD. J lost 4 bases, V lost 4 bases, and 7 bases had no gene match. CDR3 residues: CAISAPGQGFTEAFF. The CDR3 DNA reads TGTGCCATCAGTGCCCCCGGACAGGGGTTCACTGAAGCTTTCTTT.

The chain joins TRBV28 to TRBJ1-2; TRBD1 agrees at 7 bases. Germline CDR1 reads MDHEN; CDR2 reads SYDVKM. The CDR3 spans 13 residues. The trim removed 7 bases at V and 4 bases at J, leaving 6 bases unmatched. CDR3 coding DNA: TGTGCCAGCACCCTTGACAGGGCCTATGGCTACACCTTC. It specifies CASTLDRAYGYTF.

This chain's CDR3 is CASRGVKQGNTEAFF. The CDR3, as DNA: TGTGCCAGCAGGGGCGTCAAACAGGGGAACACTGAAGCTTTCTTT. The chain carries TRBV6-1 and TRBJ1-1; D possibly corresponds to TRBD1 (6 bases). V was cut by 6 bases and J by 1 base, with 15 bases left in between. CDR3 length: 15 amino acids. Germline CDR1 and CDR2: MNHNS and SASEGT.

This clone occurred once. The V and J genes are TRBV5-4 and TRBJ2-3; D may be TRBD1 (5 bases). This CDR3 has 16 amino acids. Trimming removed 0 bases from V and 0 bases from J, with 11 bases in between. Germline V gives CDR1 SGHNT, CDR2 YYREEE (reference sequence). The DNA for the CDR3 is TGTGCCAGCAGCTTGGGTCGGACACGAAGCACAGATACGCAGTATTTT. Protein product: CASSLGRTRSTDTQYF.

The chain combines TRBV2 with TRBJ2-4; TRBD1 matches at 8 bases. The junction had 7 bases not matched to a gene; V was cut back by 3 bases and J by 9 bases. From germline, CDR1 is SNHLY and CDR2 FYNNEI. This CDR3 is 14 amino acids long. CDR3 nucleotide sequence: TGTGCCAGCAGTGATCGACAGGGGTTGGGCATTCAGTACTTC. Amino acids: CASSDRQGLGIQYF.

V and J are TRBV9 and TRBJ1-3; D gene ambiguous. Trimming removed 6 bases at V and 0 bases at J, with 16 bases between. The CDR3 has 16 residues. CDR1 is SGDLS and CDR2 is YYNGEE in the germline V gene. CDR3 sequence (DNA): TGTGCCAGCACCCCCGGCGGGATTCTCTCTGGAAACACCATATATTTT. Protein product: CASTPGGILSGNTIYF.

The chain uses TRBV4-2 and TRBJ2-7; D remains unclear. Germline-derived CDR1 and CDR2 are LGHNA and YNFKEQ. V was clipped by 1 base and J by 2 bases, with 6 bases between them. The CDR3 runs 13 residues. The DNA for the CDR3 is TGTGCCAGCAGCCAAGCTCCCGCCTACGAGCAGTACTTC. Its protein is CASSQAPAYEQYF.

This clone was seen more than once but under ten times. This CDR3 reads CASSRRGDGLLYGYTF. In DNA form, the CDR3 reads TGTGCCAGCAGCCGCAGGGGGGACGGATTACTGTATGGCTACACCTTC. The chain combines TRBV3-1 (or the pseudogene TRBV3-2) with TRBJ1-2; 7 bases align to TRBD1. The CDR3 covers 16 residues. Germline loops: CDR1 LGHDT, CDR2 YNNKEL (reference sequence). V shed 4 bases and J 5 bases; nucleotides not matched to a gene: 13.

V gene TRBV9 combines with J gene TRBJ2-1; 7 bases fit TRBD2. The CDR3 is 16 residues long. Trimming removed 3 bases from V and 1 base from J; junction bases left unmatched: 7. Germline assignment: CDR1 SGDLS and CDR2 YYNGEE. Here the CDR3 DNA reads TGTGCCAGCAGCGCTCAGGCGGGAGTTTCCTACAATGAGCAGTTCTTC. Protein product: CASSAQAGVSYNEQFF.

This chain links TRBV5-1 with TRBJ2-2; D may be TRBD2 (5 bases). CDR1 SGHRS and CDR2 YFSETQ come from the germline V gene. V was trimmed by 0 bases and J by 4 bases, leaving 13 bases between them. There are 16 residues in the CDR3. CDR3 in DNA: TGCGCCAGCAGCTTGGCTCGGACTGCGGGCACCGGGGAGCTGTTTTTT. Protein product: CASSLARTAGTGELFF. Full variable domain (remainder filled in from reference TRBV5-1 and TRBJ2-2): KAGVTQTPRYLIKTRGQQVTLSCSPISGHRSVSWYQQTPGQGLQFLFEYFSETQRNKGNFPGRFSGRQFSNSRSEMNVSTLELGDSALYLCASSLARTAGTGELFFGEGSRLTVL.

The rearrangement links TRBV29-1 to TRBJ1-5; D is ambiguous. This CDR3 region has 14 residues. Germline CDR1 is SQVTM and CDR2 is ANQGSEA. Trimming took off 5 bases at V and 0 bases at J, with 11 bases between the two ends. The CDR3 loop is CSVSPGNSNQPQHF. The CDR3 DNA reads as TGCAGCGTTTCACCAGGAAATAGCAATCAGCCCCAGCATTTT.

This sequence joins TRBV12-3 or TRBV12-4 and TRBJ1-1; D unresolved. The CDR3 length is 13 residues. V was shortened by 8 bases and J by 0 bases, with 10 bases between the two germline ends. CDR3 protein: CASAPRLNTEAFF. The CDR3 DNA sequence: TGTGCCAGCGCCCCGCGTTTGAACACTGAAGCTTTCTTT.

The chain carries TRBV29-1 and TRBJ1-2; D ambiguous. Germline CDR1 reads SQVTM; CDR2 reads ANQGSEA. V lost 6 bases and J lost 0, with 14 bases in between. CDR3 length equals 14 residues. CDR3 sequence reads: CSVGERNTNYGYTF. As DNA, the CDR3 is TGCAGCGTCGGAGAACGGAATACTAACTATGGCTACACCTTC.

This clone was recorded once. CDR3 sequence: CASSLVSGANGELFF. CDR3 bases: TGCGCCAGCAGCTTGGTTTCAGGGGCCAACGGGGAGCTGTTTTTT. This chain links TRBV5-1 with TRBJ2-2; possible D gene TRBD1, 6 bases. The CDR3 covers 15 residues. V was pared by 0 bases and J by 7 bases, with 13 bases between. Germline V CDR1 and CDR2: SGHRS, YFSETQ.